Listed here are 5 T cell receptor beta chains from one sample, sequenced in a study of blood T cell repertoires in COVID-19. Libraries were prepared by immunoSEQ multiplex PCR; TCRdb keeps only in-frame clonotypes and omits some of them. Here the sample spans 200,000 to 250,000 clones, about 89% being singletons. The sequenced material came from peripheral blood. The receptor set was obtained from a woman aged 55-70 years who had recovered from COVID-19.

As regards this clone: Other DNA sequences in the same sample also yield this CDR3. The chain combines TRBV18 with TRBJ2-3; D gene uncertain. CDR1 is KGHSH, CDR2 LQKENI, per germline. V lost 3 bases and J 0 bases, leaving 4 bases between the germline ends. The CDR3 totals 13 residues. DNA for the CDR3: TGTGCCAGCTCACCCCCTAGCACAGATACGCAGTATTTT. Its protein product is CASSPPSTDTQYF.

A word on this clone: At one end the junction does not follow the germline gene, possibly because of a read error. The rearrangement uses TRBV7-7 and TRBJ2-3; D ambiguous. Germline assignment: CDR1 SSHAT and CDR2 FNYEAQ (reference sequence). The CDR3 loop spans 13 amino acids. This CDR3 reads CASSFEITDTQYF. CDR3 DNA sequence: TGTGCTAGCAGCTTCGAGATTACAGATACGCAGTATTTT.

This chain uses TRBV2 with TRBJ1-6; no clear D. The CDR3 consists of 16 residues. The V gene lost 7 bases and the J gene lost 0 bases, with 13 bases spanning the gap. Germline CDR1 reads SNHLY; CDR2 reads FYNNEI. The CDR3 loop is CASKRQPSSYNSPLHF. The CDR3 DNA reads as TGTGCCAGCAAGAGGCAGCCTAGCTCCTATAATTCACCCCTCCACTTT.

The V and J genes are TRBV3-1 (or the pseudogene TRBV3-2) and TRBJ2-7, with D hard to call. Trimming stripped 4 bases from V and 0 bases from J, with 10 bases between. The CDR3 runs to 14 residues. Germline loops: CDR1 LGHDT, CDR2 YNNKEL (reference sequence). The CDR3 sequence is CASSPPTHSYEQYF. The CDR3 coding sequence is TGTGCCAGCAGCCCCCCGACACACTCCTACGAGCAGTACTTC.

This clone was seen a handful of times. V and J are TRBV28 and TRBJ2-7, with 7 bases identical to TRBD2. Germline V gene lookup returns CDR1 MDHEN and CDR2 SYDVKM. Trimming took 7 bases from V and 6 from J; bases not matched to a gene: 6. The CDR3 has 12 residues. DNA for the CDR3: TGTGCCAGCACCCGGGACTACAGCGAGCAGTACTTC. Its protein product is CASTRDYSEQYF.